A single sample gave rise to the 18 T cell receptor beta chains below, sequenced in a study of OX40 agonist ivuxolimab in advanced cancers. Generated by immunoSEQ multiplex PCR, the TCRdb table keeps only in-frame clones and is missing some. The sample shows approximately 99,000 clones, 90% to 96% of them seen only once. Material: CD4+ or CD8+ T cells sorted from blood, obtained in a trial of the OX40 agonist ivuxolimab. The receptors originated from an adult with an advanced solid tumor such as melanoma, head and neck, liver or kidney cancer.

J is TRBJ2-7 and V is TRBV4-2; D call uncertain. The germline V gene encodes CDR1 LGHNA and CDR2 YNFKEQ. This CDR3 spans 17 amino acids. Trimming removed 5 bases at V and 2 bases at J, with 22 bases between. As DNA, the CDR3 is TGTGCCAGCAGCTCGCTTTGGTCGGAAGACGGGCCCTACGAGCAGTACTTC. It encodes CASSSLWSEDGPYEQYF.

The chain recombines TRBV5-1 with TRBJ2-1, with 12 bases lining up with TRBD2. V dropped 0 bases and J dropped 4; count of bases not matched to a gene: 2. The CDR3 sequence is 16 residues long. Germline V gene lookup returns CDR1 SGHRS and CDR2 YFSETQ. This CDR3 is CASSLGTSGTYNEQFF. The CDR3 DNA reads TGCGCCAGCAGCTTGGGGACTAGCGGGACTTACAATGAGCAGTTCTTC.

The V and J genes are TRBV28 and TRBJ2-3; D is perhaps TRBD1 (5 bases). The length of the CDR3 is 13 residues. Trimming shortened V by 9 bases and J by 6 bases, and 16 bases separated the two germline ends. In germline, CDR1 is MDHEN, CDR2 SYDVKM. The CDR3 is CASMQGLRDTQYF. In nucleotides, the CDR3 is TGTGCCAGTATGCAGGGTCTTAGGGATACGCAGTATTTT. Looking up the rest from reference TRBV28 and TRBJ2-3 gives the full variable domain: DVKVTQSSRYLVKRTGEKVFLECVQDMDHENMFWYRQDPGLGLRLIYFSYDVKMKEKGDIPEGYSVSREKKERFSLILESASTNQTSMYLCASMQGLRDTQYFGPGTRLTVL.

Of note for this clone: One end of the junction does not line up with germline, which may come from a read error. The chain joins TRBV5-4 to TRBJ2-2; the D gene is possibly TRBD1 (6 bases). The CDR3 has 15 amino acids. Per the germline V gene, CDR1 is SGHNT and CDR2 is YYREEE (reference sequence). The CDR3 sequence is CASSLGQWDTGELLF. In DNA, the CDR3 is TGTGCCAGCAGCTTAGGGCAGTGGGACACCGGGGAGCTGCTTTTT.

The chain recombines TRBV6-1 with TRBJ2-7, with D maybe TRBD2 (6 bases). Germline V CDR1 and CDR2: MNHNS, SASEGT. Trimming stripped 5 bases from V and 5 bases from J, with 13 bases between. The CDR3 has 13 amino acids. CDR3: CASSITSGHEQYF. CDR3 bases: TGTGCCAGCAGTATAACAAGCGGGCACGAGCAGTACTTC.

V is TRBV19 and J is TRBJ2-7, with D unclear. The CDR3 totals 14 residues. The germline CDR1 and CDR2 sequences are LNHDA and SQIVND (reference sequence). Trimming left V 8 bases short and J 3 bases short, with 17 bases between. In DNA, the CDR3 is TGTGCCAGTCGTGGGTTTAATGGTCACTACGAGCAGTACTTC. Translation: CASRGFNGHYEQYF.

This chain links TRBV6-5 with TRBJ1-1; 8 positions agree with TRBD1. From germline, CDR1 is MNHEY and CDR2 SVGAGI. V lost 10 bases and J lost 1; bases outside the gene matches: 5. The CDR3 is 13 amino acids. The DNA for the CDR3 is TGTGCCACCTCAGGGGGCTGGAACACTGAAGCTTTCTTT. It yields the protein CATSGGWNTEAFF.

This rearrangement joins TRBV28 to TRBJ2-6; D is possibly TRBD1 (5 bases). This CDR3 contains 13 residues. Germline values: CDR1 MDHEN, CDR2 SYDVKM. The ends were cut back, 10 bases at V and 4 bases at J, with 11 bases in the middle. In DNA, the CDR3 is TGTGCCACCCTTGGGGCAGGGGCCAACGTCCTGACTTTC. Its translation is CATLGAGANVLTF.

This clone is a singleton in its sample. The chain uses TRBV27 and TRBJ2-1; 7 bases fit TRBD2. The CDR3 is made up of 12 amino acids. V lost 10 bases and J lost 9; bases outside the gene matches: 9. The germline CDR1 and CDR2 sequences are MNHEY and SMNVEV (reference sequence). The CDR3 DNA sequence: TGTGCCACTTCAGCGGGATCGGGTGAGCAGTTCTTC. Translation gives CATSAGSGEQFF.

The V call is TRBV6-1, the J call TRBJ1-1; D not resolved. V was pared by 5 bases and J by 0 bases, with 10 bases between. The CDR3 runs to 14 residues. The germline gives CDR1 MNHNS, CDR2 SASEGT. The CDR3 here is CASSLGPMNTEAFF. The DNA of the CDR3 is TGTGCCAGCAGTCTAGGACCTATGAACACTGAAGCTTTCTTT.

This chain joins TRBV6-5 and TRBJ2-3; 8 nucleotides line up with TRBD2. There are 14 residues in the CDR3. V lost 2 bases and J lost 4; bases outside the gene matches: 2. The germline V gene encodes CDR1 MNHEY and CDR2 SVGAGI. CDR3 DNA sequence: TGTGCCAGCAGTTACAGCGGGGGAGCAGATACGCAGTATTTT. Its protein is CASSYSGGADTQYF.

The V call is TRBV7-3, the J call TRBJ2-7, with D tentatively TRBD1 (6 bases). The CDR3 spans 14 residues. Germline CDR1 and CDR2: SGHTA and FQGTGA. The V gene lost 5 bases and the J gene lost 3 bases, with 14 bases spanning the gap. CDR3 sequence reads: CASSPSGHNYEQYF. CDR3 sequence (DNA): TGTGCCAGCAGCCCATCGGGACATAACTACGAGCAGTACTTC.

The chain is built from TRBV7-2 and TRBJ1-6; the match to TRBD1 covers 7 bases. The CDR3 covers 15 residues. After removal of 2 bases from V and 10 bases from J, the junction contained 8 bases not matched to a gene. CDR1 is SGHTA and CDR2 is FQGNSA in the germline V gene. CDR3 sequence (DNA): TGTGCCAGCAGCTTAACCGACAGGGCAGTGTCACCCCTCCACTTT. This sequence encodes CASSLTDRAVSPLHF.

The V and J genes are TRBV4-1 and TRBJ1-1, with D perhaps matching TRBD1 (6 bases). The CDR3 is 13 residues long. Germline V lookup: CDR1 MGHRA, CDR2 YSYEKL. V was trimmed by 4 bases and J by 8 bases, leaving 14 bases between them. This CDR3 reads CASSPQSGTEAFF. The CDR3 DNA is TGCGCCAGCAGCCCCCAATCCGGGACAGAAGCTTTCTTT.

The V gene is TRBV19, the J gene TRBJ2-3; no firm D call. CDR1 is LNHDA, CDR2 SQIVND, per germline (reference sequence). With 5 bases removed from V and 0 bases from J, the gap between germline ends came to 9 bases. The CDR3 consists of 14 residues. The CDR3 region has the DNA TGTGCCAGTAGTGGCAGTACAAGCACAGATACGCAGTATTTT. Amino acid sequence: CASSGSTSTDTQYF.

The CDR3 region has the DNA TGTGCCAGCAGCTTCTCCGGGACAGCTTCCTACGAGCAGTACTTC. Amino acid sequence: CASSFSGTASYEQYF. The J gene is TRBJ2-7, the V gene TRBV7-8; TRBD1 matches 7 bases. Germline trimming cut 3 bases from V and 1 base from J; bases unmatched to any gene: 6. Germline V gene data show CDR1 as SGHVS and CDR2 as FQNEAQ. The CDR3 extends over 15 amino acids.

The rearrangement uses TRBV7-7 and TRBJ2-7; TRBD2 matches at 7 bases. Germline CDR1 SSHAT, CDR2 FNYEAQ (reference sequence). The CDR3 is 13 amino acids. The junction had 6 bases not matched to a gene; V was cut back by 5 bases and J by 5 bases. As DNA, the CDR3 is TGTGCCAGCAGCCCCGGGGGAGGGAACGAGCAGTACTTC. The encoded protein is CASSPGGGNEQYF.

The chain is built from TRBV20-1 and TRBJ2-1, with D unresolved. Per germline, CDR1 DFQATT and CDR2 SNEGSKA (reference sequence). Trimming removed 0 bases from V and 5 bases from J, with 2 bases in between. There are 11 residues in the CDR3. The CDR3 nucleotides read TGCAGTGCTAGAGAAAACAATGAGCAGTTCTTC. This sequence encodes CSARENNEQFF.